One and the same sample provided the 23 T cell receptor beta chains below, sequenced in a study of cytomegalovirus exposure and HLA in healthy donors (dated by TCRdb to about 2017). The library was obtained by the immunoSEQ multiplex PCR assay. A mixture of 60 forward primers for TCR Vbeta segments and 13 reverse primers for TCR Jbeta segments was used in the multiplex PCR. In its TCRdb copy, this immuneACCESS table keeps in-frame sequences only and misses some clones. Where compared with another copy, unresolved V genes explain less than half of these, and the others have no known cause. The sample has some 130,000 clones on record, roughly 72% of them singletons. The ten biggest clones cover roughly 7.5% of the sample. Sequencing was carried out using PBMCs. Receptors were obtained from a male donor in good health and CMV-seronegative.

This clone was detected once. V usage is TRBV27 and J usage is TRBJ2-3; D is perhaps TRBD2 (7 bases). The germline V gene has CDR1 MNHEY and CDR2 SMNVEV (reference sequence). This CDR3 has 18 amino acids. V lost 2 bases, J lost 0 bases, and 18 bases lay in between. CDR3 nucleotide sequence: TGTGCCAGCAGTTTAGCGGGGGCCATGAAGTCTAGCACAGATACGCAGTATTTT. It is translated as CASSLAGAMKSSTDTQYF.

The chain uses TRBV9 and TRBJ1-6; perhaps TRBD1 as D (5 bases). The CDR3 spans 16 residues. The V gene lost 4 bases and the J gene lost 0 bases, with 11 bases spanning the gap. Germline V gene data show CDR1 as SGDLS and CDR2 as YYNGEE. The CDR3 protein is CASSQRQFSYNSPLHF. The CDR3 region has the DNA TGTGCCAGCAGCCAAAGACAGTTCTCCTATAATTCACCCCTCCACTTT.

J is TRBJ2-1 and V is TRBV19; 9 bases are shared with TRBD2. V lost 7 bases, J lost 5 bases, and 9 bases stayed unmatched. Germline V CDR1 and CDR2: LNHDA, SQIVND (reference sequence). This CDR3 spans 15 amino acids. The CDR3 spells CASTLAGPANNEQFF. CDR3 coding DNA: TGTGCCAGTACACTAGCGGGCCCGGCGAACAATGAGCAGTTCTTC. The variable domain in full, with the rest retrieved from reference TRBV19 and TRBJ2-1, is DGGITQSPKYLFRKEGQNVTLSCEQNLNHDAMYWYRQDPGQGLRLIYYSQIVNDFQKGDIAEGYSVSREKKESFPLTVTSAQKNPTAFYLCASTLAGPANNEQFFGPGTRLTVL.

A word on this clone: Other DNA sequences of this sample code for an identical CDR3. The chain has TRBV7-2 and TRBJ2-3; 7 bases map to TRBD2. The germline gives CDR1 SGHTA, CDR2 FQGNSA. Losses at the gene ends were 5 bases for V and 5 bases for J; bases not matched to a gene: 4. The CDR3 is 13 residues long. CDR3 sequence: CASSPGGGDTQYF. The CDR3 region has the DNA TGTGCCAGCAGCCCCGGCGGGGGAGATACGCAGTATTTT.

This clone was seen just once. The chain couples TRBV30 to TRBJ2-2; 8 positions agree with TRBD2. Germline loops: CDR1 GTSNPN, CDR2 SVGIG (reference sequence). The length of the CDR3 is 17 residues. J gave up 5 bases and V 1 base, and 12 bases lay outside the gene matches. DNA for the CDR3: TGTGCCTGGAGTGCCCTCCATCTGGGACTAGTAACCGGGGAGCTGTTTTTT. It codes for CAWSALHLGLVTGELFF.

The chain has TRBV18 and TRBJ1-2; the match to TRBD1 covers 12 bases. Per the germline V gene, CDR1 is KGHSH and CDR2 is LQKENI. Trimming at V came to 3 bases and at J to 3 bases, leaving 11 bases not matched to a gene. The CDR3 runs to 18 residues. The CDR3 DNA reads TGTGCCAGCTCACCCGAACGGGGACAGGGGGCGCGACACTATGGCTACACCTTC. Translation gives CASSPERGQGARHYGYTF.

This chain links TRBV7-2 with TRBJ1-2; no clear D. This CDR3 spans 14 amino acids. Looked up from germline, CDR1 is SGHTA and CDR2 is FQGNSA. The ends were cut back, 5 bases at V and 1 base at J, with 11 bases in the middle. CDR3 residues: CASSPSAYNYGYTF. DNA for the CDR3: TGTGCCAGCAGCCCCAGCGCTTATAACTATGGCTACACCTTC.

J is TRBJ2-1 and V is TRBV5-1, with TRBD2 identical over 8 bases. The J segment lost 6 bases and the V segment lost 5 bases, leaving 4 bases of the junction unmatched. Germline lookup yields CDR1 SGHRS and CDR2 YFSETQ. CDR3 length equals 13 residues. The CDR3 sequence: CASSQRGGNEQFF. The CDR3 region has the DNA TGCGCCAGCAGTCAACGGGGGGGCAATGAGCAGTTCTTC.

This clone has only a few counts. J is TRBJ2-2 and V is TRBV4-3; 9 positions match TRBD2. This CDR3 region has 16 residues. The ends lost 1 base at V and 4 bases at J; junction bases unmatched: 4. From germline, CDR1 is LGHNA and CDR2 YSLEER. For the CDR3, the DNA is TGCGCCAGCAGCCAAGCCCTAGCGGGGATCACCGGGGAGCTGTTTTTT. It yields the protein CASSQALAGITGELFF.

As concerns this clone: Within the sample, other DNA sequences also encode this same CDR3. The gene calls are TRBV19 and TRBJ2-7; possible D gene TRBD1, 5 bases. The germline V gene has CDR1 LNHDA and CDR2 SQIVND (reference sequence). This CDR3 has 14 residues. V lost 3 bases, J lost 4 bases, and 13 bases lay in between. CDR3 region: CASSIQQGRYEQYF. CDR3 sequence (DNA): TGTGCCAGTAGTATTCAGCAGGGTCGGTACGAGCAGTACTTC.

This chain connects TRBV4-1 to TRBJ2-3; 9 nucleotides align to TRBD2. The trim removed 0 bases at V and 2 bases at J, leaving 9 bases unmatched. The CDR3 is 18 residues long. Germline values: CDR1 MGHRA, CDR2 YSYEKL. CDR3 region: CASSQDVAGGALTDTQYF. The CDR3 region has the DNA TGCGCCAGCAGCCAAGATGTGGCGGGGGGGGCCCTCACAGATACGCAGTATTTT.

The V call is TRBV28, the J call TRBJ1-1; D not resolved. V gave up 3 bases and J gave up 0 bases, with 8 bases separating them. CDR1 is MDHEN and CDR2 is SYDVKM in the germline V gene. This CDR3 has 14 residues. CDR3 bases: TGTGCCAGCAGTTTTCAACAGATGAACACTGAAGCTTTCTTT. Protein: CASSFQQMNTEAFF. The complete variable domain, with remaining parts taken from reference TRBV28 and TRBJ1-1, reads DVKVTQSSRYLVKRTGEKVFLECVQDMDHENMFWYRQDPGLGLRLIYFSYDVKMKEKGDIPEGYSVSREKKERFSLILESASTNQTSMYLCASSFQQMNTEAFFGQGTRLTVV.

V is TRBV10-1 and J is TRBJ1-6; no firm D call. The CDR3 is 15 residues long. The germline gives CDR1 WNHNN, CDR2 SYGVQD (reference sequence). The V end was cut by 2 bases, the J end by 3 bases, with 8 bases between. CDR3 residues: CASSEESDYNSPLHF. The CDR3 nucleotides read TGCGCCAGCAGTGAGGAGAGCGACTATAATTCACCCCTCCACTTT.

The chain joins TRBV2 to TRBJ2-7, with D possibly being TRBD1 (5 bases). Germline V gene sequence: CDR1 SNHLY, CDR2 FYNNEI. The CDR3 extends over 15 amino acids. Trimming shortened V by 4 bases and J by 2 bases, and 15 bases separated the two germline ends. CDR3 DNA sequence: TGTGCCAGCAGTGCCAAAGGGGTAGGGGCCTACGAGCAGTACTTC. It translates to CASSAKGVGAYEQYF.

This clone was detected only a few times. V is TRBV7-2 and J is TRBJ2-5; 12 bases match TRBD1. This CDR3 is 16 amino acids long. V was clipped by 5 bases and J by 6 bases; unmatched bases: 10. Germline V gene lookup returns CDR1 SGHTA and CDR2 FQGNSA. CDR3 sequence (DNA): TGTGCCAGCAGCCCCGTATGGGGACAGGGGGCGAAGACCCAGTACTTC. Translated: CASSPVWGQGAKTQYF. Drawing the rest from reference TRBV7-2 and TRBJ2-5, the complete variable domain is GAGVSQSPSNKVTEKGKDVELRCDPISGHTALYWYRQSLGQGLEFLIYFQGNSAPDKSGLPSDRFSAERTGGSVSTLTIQRTQQEDSAVYLCASSPVWGQGAKTQYFGPGTRLLVL.

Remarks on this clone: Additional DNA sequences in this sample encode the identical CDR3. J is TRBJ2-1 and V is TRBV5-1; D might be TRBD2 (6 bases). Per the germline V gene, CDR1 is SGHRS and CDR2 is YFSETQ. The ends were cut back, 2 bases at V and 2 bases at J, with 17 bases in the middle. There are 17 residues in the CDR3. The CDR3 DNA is TGCGCCAGCAGCTTCGCACCCCGACTAGAACCCTACAATGAGCAGTTCTTC. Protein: CASSFAPRLEPYNEQFF.

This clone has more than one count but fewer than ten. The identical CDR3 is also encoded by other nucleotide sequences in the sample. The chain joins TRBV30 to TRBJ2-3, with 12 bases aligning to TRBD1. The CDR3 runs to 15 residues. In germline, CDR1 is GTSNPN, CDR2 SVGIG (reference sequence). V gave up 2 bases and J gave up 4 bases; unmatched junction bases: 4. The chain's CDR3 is CAWSYGTGGPDTQYF. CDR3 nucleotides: TGTGCCTGGAGTTACGGGACAGGGGGCCCAGATACGCAGTATTTT.

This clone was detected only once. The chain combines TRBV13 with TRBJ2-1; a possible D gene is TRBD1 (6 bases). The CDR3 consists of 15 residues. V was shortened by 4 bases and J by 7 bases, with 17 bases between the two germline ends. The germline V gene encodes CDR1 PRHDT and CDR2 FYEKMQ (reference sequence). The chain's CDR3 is CASSSPEITGNEQFF. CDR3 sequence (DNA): TGTGCCAGCAGCTCCCCTGAGATTACAGGGAATGAGCAGTTCTTC.

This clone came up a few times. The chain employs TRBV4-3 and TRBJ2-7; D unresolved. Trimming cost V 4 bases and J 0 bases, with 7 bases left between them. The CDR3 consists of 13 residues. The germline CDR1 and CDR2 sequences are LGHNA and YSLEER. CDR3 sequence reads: CASSRWASYEQYF. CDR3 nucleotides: TGCGCCAGCAGCCGCTGGGCCTCCTACGAGCAGTACTTC.

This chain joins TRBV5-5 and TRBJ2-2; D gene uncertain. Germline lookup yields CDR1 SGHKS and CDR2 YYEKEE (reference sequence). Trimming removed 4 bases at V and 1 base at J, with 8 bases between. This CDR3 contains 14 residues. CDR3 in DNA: TGTGCCAGCAGCCGAGACTGGAACACCGGGGAGCTGTTTTTT. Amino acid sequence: CASSRDWNTGELFF.

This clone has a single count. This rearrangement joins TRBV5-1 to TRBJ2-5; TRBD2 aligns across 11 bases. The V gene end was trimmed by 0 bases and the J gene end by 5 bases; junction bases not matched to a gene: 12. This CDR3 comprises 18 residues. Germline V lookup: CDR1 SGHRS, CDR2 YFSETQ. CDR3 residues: CASSLEATSGTRRETQYF. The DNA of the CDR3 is TGCGCCAGCAGCTTGGAAGCGACTAGCGGGACACGACGGGAGACCCAGTACTTC.

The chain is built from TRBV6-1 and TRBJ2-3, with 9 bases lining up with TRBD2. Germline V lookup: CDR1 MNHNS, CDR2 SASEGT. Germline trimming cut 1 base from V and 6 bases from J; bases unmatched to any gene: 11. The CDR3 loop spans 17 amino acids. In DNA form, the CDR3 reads TGTGCCAGCAGTGAAGATCCCTGGCGGGAGGGTGGGGATACGCAGTATTTT. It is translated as CASSEDPWREGGDTQYF.

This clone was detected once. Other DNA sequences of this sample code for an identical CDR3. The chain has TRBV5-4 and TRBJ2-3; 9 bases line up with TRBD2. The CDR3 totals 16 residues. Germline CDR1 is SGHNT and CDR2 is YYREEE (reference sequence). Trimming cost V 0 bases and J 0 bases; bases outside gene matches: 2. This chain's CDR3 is CASSLGLAVSTDTQYF. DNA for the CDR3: TGTGCCAGCAGCTTGGGACTAGCGGTTAGCACAGATACGCAGTATTTT.